This TCR beta chain was profiled in a study of Graves' ophthalmopathy and Graves' hyperthyroidism. Study findings and constraints: Most thyroid clonotypes expanded beyond 0.001 frequency were also found in blood. For predicting ophthalmopathy progression, the model had roughly 70% sensitivity and approximately 72% specificity.

The authors enrolled newly diagnosed hyperthyroidism patients aged 18 to 65 with under 2 months' duration. Pregnancy or lactation, uncontrolled infections and other autoimmune diseases were grounds for excluding patients. The germline gives CDR1 ENHRY, CDR2 SYGVKD. This CDR3 comprises 19 residues. Amplification of the TCR beta CDR3 regions used RNA transcripts (as template). The workflow started with a first-round RT-PCR run with HTBI primers and then moved on to a second-round multiplex PCR. TCRdb passed the multiplex PCR reads through MiXCR, listing each CDR3 protein once. Of roughly 1.1 million distinct CDR3 sequences listed, less than 45% are singletons. A remark on this clonotype: Its antigen is not identified. The germline gene is not matched at one end of the junction; a read error may be the cause.

This clonotype originated in an adult man with Graves' hyperthyroidism. Sequencing was performed on peripheral blood or thyroid tissue (not recorded which). The chain combines TRBV10-3 with TRBJ1-2; the match to TRBD1 covers 9 bases. DNA of the CDR3: TGTGCCAGCAGTCCCCCTTATGGACAGGGGCGCGCCACGGTAAACGGCTACACCTTC. Translated: CASSPPYGQGRATVNGYTF.